This T cell receptor beta chain comes out of a study of T cells expressing NK-cell markers. In the study overall: The authors sequenced eight donors, of whom seven were HCMV-seropositive and one was seronegative.

TCRdb reanalyzed the 5' RACE reads and collapses them to one entry per CDR3 protein, without DNA. The sample table includes a few hundred thousand distinct CDR3 sequences. Germline CDR1 reads DFQATT; CDR2 reads SNEGSKA (reference sequence). The CDR3 totals 18 residues. This chain links TRBV20-1 with TRBJ2-1; there is no DNA to check the TCRdb D call of TRBD2. This TCR was recovered from a young man in good health. Sample: blood T cells: a sorted CD56 or NKG2C T cell subset, CD4+ or CD8+ T cells, or bulk PBMC T cells (not recorded which). The CDR3: CSARGLAGGKVRGDEQFF.